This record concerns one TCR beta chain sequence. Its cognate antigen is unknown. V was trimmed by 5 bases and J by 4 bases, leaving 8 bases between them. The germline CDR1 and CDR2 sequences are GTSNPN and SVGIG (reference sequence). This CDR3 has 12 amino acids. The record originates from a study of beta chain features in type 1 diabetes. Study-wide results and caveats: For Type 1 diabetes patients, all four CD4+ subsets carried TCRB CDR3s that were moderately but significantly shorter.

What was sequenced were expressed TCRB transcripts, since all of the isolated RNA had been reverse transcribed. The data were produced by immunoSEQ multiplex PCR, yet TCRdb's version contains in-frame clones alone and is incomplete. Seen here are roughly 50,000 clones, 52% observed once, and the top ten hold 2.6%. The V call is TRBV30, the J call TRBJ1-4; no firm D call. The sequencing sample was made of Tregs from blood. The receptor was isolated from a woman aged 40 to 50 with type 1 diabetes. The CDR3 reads CAWAERNEKLFF. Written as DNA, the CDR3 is TGTGCCTGGGCAGAGCGTAATGAAAAACTGTTTTTT. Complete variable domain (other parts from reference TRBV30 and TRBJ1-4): SQTIHQWPATLVQPVGSPLSLECTVEGTSNPNLYWYRQAAGRGLQLLFYSVGIGQISSEVPQNLSASRPQDRQFILSSKKLLLSDSGFYLCAWAERNEKLFFGSGTQLSVL.